The 15 T cell receptor beta chains below were found in one sample sequenced in a study of PD-L1 blockade in urothelial cancer. Clones were read by immunoSEQ multiplex PCR, and TCRdb kept only the in-frame ones, dropping some. The sample comprises more than 35,000 clones, around 82% of which are singletons, and under 4% rests with the top ten. The material sequenced was PBMCs, taken around atezolizumab (anti-PD-L1) treatment. Source of these receptors: a man between 65 and 80 years old with urothelial cancer.

J is TRBJ2-4 and V is TRBV11-3; 8 bases agree with TRBD2. Unmatched junction bases numbered 7, after V lost 5 bases and J lost 10 bases. Germline V gene data show CDR1 as SGHNT and CDR2 as YENEEA. This CDR3 is 13 amino acids long. CDR3 DNA: TGTGCCAGCAGCACACGAGCGGGGGAAATTCAGTACTTC. It is translated as CASSTRAGEIQYF.

The CDR3 nucleotides are TGCGCCAGCAGCCGCGGGAGAGATCCCAATGAAAAACTGTTTTTT. This sequence encodes CASSRGRDPNEKLFF. V usage is TRBV4-1 and J usage is TRBJ1-4; D remains unclear. The CDR3 length is 15 residues. Per the germline V gene, CDR1 is MGHRA and CDR2 is YSYEKL. The germline V and J ends were trimmed by 4 bases and 5 bases, with 14 bases remaining between them.

This chain joins TRBV6-1 and TRBJ2-5; 10 nucleotides agree with TRBD1. The CDR3 has 15 residues. Unmatched junction bases numbered 7, after V lost 4 bases and J lost 5 bases. Germline values: CDR1 MNHNS, CDR2 SASEGT. CDR3 coding DNA: TGTGCCAGCAGTGGTGGGACAGGGGACGGCGAGACCCAGTACTTC. This translates into CASSGGTGDGETQYF.

Worth noting for this clone: Distinct nucleotide sequences in the sample also encode this CDR3. CDR3 protein: CASSLGGRSNQPQHF. CDR3 DNA sequence: TGTGCCAGCAGCTTAGGGGGGAGGAGCAATCAGCCCCAGCATTTT. The chain couples TRBV7-2 to TRBJ1-5; D is perhaps TRBD1 (5 bases). CDR1 SGHTA and CDR2 FQGNSA come from the germline V gene. Trimming pared 1 base from V and 1 base from J, leaving 8 bases between. The CDR3 has 15 residues.

The J gene is TRBJ2-7, the V gene TRBV21-1; the table's D call TRBD2 went unverified against the DNA. TRBV21-1 counts as a pseudogene. The CDR3 spans 16 residues. CDR3 nucleotide sequence: TGTGCCAGCAGCAAAGCGAAGGGACTTACCCTTCGAGAGCAGTACTTC. Translating it yields CASSKAKGLTLREQYF.

The chain couples TRBV5-1 to TRBJ2-3, with TRBD2 matching over 10 bases. This CDR3 contains 16 residues. Trimming removed 5 bases from V and 0 bases from J; junction bases left unmatched: 6. Germline V gene data show CDR1 as SGHRS and CDR2 as YFSETQ. The CDR3, as DNA: TGCGCCAGCAGACGGACTAGCGGATTTAGCACAGATACGCAGTATTTT. Its protein is CASRRTSGFSTDTQYF. Full variable domain (rest looked up from reference TRBV5-1 and TRBJ2-3): KAGVTQTPRYLIKTRGQQVTLSCSPISGHRSVSWYQQTPGQGLQFLFEYFSETQRNKGNFPGRFSGRQFSNSRSEMNVSTLELGDSALYLCASRRTSGFSTDTQYFGPGTRLTVL.

This clone was seen a few times. The chain uses TRBV4-3 and TRBJ1-4; D possibly corresponds to TRBD1 (5 bases). The ends were cut back, 0 bases at V and 6 bases at J, with 14 bases in the middle. CDR3 size: 16 residues. CDR1 LGHNA and CDR2 YSLEER come from the germline V gene. CDR3 coding DNA: TGCGCCAGCAGCCAAGATGGGAGGGGTGTGGATGAAAAACTGTTTTTT. Its protein is CASSQDGRGVDEKLFF.

In its sample, this clone was seen once. The chain has TRBV19 and TRBJ2-3; a weak D match, TRBD1 (5 bases). Trimming removed 4 bases at V and 3 bases at J, with 14 bases between. The CDR3 totals 15 residues. CDR1 LNHDA and CDR2 SQIVND come from the germline V gene (reference sequence). The CDR3 DNA reads TGTGCCAGTAGTAACGACCAGGGTTTGACAGATACGCAGTATTTT. Translating it yields CASSNDQGLTDTQYF.

The V gene is TRBV18, the J gene TRBJ2-1; TRBD1 is a possible D gene (6 bases). The CDR3 totals 16 residues. With 2 bases removed from V and 6 bases from J, the gap between germline ends came to 17 bases. Germline CDR1 KGHSH, CDR2 LQKENI. In nucleotides, the CDR3 is TGTGCCAGCTCACCAGGATCCACAGGGAACGGCAATGAGCAGTTCTTC. Translating gives CASSPGSTGNGNEQFF.

The chain links TRBV7-3 to TRBJ2-1; D is perhaps TRBD2 (5 bases). The V end lost 2 bases, the J end lost 5 bases, and 13 bases lay between the germline ends. Germline V gene lookup returns CDR1 SGHTA and CDR2 FQGTGA. There are 15 residues in the CDR3. CDR3 in amino acids: CASSLGSVVDNEQFF. In DNA, the CDR3 is TGTGCCAGCAGCTTAGGTAGCGTAGTCGACAATGAGCAGTTCTTC.

The chain has TRBV11-3 and TRBJ2-5; a weak D match, TRBD2 (6 bases). The CDR3 totals 15 residues. The V gene lost 1 base and the J gene lost 4 bases, with 13 bases spanning the gap. CDR1 and CDR2 from the germline V gene are SGHNT and YENEEA. The CDR3 bases are TGTGCCAGCAGCTTAGGGGGGGTGCTTGGAGAGACCCAGTACTTC. Its translation is CASSLGGVLGETQYF.

The J gene is TRBJ1-2, the V gene TRBV7-2, with a possible D match to TRBD1 (6 bases). The CDR3 covers 15 residues. Germline V CDR1 and CDR2: SGHTA, FQGNSA. The V gene lost 1 base and the J gene lost 2 bases, with 11 bases spanning the gap. CDR3 DNA: TGTGCCAGCAGCTTAGGACAGGCCCAGAACTATGGCTACACCTTC. As protein: CASSLGQAQNYGYTF. The variable domain in full, completed from reference TRBV7-2 and TRBJ1-2, reads GAGVSQSPSNKVTEKGKDVELRCDPISGHTALYWYRQSLGQGLEFLIYFQGNSAPDKSGLPSDRFSAERTGGSVSTLTIQRTQQEDSAVYLCASSLGQAQNYGYTFGSGTRLTVV.

The chain is built from TRBV4-3 and TRBJ2-7, with D unclear. Looked up from germline, CDR1 is LGHNA and CDR2 is YSLEER. Trimming shortened V by 0 bases and J by 3 bases, and 12 bases separated the two germline ends. The CDR3 is made up of 15 amino acids. CDR3 in amino acids: CASSQDEAENYEQYF. The CDR3 DNA reads TGCGCCAGCAGCCAAGATGAGGCCGAAAACTACGAGCAGTACTTC.

The chain uses TRBV21-1 and TRBJ2-7; whether TRBD2, the table's D call, matches the DNA was not checked. TRBV21-1 is a recognized pseudogene. CDR3 size: 13 residues. CDR3 sequence (DNA): TGTGCCAGCAGCAAGGTAGATTCCTGCGAGCAGTACTTC. Its protein product is CASSKVDSCEQYF.

This sequence joins TRBV27 and TRBJ2-1; D may be TRBD1 (6 bases). The V and J ends lost 7 bases and 6 bases respectively, with 13 bases between them. There are 13 residues in the CDR3. In germline, CDR1 is MNHEY, CDR2 SMNVEV (reference sequence). This CDR3 is CASTNRVGNEQFF. The CDR3 bases are TGTGCCAGCACCAACAGGGTTGGCAATGAGCAGTTCTTC.